The present T cell receptor (beta chain) was sequenced within a study of blood T cell repertoires in COVID-19. The overall study: COVID-19 samples collected from the United States, Italy and Spain covered acute and convalescent phases.

Germline CDR1 is LNHNV and CDR2 is YYDKDF (reference sequence). With 1 base removed from V and 7 bases from J, the gap between germline ends came to 19 bases. The CDR3 extends over 16 amino acids. The study recruited people aged about 18 to 90 years across approximately 23 US areas. Contact with a PCR-confirmed or clinician-diagnosed COVID-19 case occurred within 2 weeks of entry. Per the original methods: Estimates of nucleated cell counts were drawn from the amplification of reference gene primers. Sequencing was performed with immunoSEQ multiplex PCR; in TCRdb, only in-frame clones are kept and a portion is missing. The V and J calls and clone size are taken from that table; D and trimming were inferred from the DNA. Among 290,000 or so clones listed, approximately 80% were seen once.

The TCR comes from a man aged 35 to 55 who had been exposed to COVID-19. The specimen was PBMCs or T cells enriched from blood (not recorded which). The chain has TRBV15 and TRBJ2-5; weak D call: TRBD1 (5 bases). CDR3 region: CATSRGGREAQGTQYF. The DNA of the CDR3 is TGTGCCACCAGCAGAGGGGGCCGAGAGGCCCAGGGGACCCAGTACTTC.